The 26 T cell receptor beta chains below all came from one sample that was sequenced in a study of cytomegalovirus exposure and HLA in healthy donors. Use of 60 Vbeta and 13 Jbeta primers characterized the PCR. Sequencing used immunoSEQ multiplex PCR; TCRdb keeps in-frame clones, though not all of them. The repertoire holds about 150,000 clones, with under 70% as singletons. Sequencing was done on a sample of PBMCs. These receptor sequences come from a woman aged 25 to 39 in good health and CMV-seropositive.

As DNA, the CDR3 is TGTGCCAGCAGCCAAGGACCGGGACTAGCGGGGGGGTCCTCAGATACGCAGTATTTT. Amino acid sequence: CASSQGPGLAGGSSDTQYF. This chain uses TRBV4-2 with TRBJ2-3; 16 bases match TRBD2. J was trimmed by 4 bases and V by 1 base; bases with no gene match: 8. CDR3 length equals 19 residues. Germline-derived CDR1 and CDR2 are LGHNA and YNFKEQ.

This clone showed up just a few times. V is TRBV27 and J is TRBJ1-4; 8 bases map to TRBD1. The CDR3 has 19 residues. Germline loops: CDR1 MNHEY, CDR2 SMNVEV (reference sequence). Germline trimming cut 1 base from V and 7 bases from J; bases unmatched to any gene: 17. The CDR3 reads CASSLWDAGTGFGSEKLFF. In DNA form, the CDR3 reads TGTGCCAGCAGTTTATGGGACGCCGGGACAGGATTCGGTAGTGAAAAACTGTTTTTT.

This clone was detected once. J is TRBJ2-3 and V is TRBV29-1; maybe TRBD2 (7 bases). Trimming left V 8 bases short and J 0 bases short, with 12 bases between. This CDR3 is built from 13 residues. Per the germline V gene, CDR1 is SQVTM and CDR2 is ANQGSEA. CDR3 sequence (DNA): TGCAGCTTAGGGGGGGGCAGCACAGATACGCAGTATTTT. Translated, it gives CSLGGGSTDTQYF.

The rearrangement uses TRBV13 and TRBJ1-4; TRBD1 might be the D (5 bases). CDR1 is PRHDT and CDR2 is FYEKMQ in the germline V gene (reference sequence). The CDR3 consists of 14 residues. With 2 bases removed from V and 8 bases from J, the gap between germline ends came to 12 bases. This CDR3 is CASSLTQGGEKLFF. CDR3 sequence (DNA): TGTGCCAGCAGCTTAACGCAGGGTGGAGAAAAACTGTTTTTT.

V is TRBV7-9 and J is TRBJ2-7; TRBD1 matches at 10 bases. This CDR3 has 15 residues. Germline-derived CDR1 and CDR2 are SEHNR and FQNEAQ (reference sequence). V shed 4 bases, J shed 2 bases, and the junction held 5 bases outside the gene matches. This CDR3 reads CASSSVGQGTYEQYF. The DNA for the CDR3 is TGTGCCAGCAGCTCCGTGGGACAGGGGACCTACGAGCAGTACTTC.

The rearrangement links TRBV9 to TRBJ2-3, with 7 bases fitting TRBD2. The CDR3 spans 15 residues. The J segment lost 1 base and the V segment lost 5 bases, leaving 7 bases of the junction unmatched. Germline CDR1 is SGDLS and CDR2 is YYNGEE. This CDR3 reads CASRNLAEGTDTQYF. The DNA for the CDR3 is TGTGCCAGCAGAAATCTAGCGGAGGGCACAGATACGCAGTATTTT. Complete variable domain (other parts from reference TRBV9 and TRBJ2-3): DSGVTQTPKHLITATGQRVTLRCSPRSGDLSVYWYQQSLDQGLQFLIQYYNGEERAKGNILERFSAQQFPDLHSELNLSSLELGDSALYFCASRNLAEGTDTQYFGPGTRLTVL.

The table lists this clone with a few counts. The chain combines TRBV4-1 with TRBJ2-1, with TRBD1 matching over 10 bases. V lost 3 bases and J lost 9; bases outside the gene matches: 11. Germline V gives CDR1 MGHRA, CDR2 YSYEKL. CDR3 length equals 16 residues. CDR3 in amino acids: CASSQPGTGAGIEQFF. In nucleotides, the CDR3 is TGCGCCAGCAGCCAGCCCGGGACAGGGGCGGGGATTGAGCAGTTCTTC.

The CDR3 sequence is CASSRGVNTEAFF. The CDR3 coding sequence is TGTGCCAGCTCACGGGGGGTGAACACTGAAGCTTTCTTT. The chain has TRBV18 and TRBJ1-1; maybe TRBD1 (5 bases). V was cut by 4 bases and J by 0 bases, with 6 bases left in between. The germline gives CDR1 KGHSH, CDR2 LQKENI. The CDR3 has 13 amino acids.

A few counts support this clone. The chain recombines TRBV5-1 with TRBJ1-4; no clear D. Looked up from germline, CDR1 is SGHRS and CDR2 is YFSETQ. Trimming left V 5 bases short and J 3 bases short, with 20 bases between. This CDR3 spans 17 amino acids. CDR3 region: CASRVLPFELSNEKLFF. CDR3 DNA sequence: TGCGCCAGCAGAGTCCTCCCCTTCGAGTTGTCTAATGAAAAACTGTTTTTT.

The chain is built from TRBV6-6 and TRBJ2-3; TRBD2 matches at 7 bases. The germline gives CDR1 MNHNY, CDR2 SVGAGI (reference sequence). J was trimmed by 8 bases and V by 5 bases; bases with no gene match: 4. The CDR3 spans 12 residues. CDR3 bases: TGTGCCAGCAGTGAGCCGGGGGGTACGCAGTATTTT. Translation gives CASSEPGGTQYF.

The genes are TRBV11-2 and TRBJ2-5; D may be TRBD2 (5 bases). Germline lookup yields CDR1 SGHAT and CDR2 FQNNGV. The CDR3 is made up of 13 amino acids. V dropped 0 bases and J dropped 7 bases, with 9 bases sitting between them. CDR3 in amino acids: CASSLEVAGTQYF. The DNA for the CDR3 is TGTGCCAGCAGCTTAGAGGTTGCGGGGACCCAGTACTTC.

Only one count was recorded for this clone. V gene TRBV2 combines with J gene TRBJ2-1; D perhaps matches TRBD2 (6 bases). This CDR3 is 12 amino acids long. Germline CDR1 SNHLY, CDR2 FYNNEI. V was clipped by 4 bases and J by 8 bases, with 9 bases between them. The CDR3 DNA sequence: TGTGCCAGCAGTGGATCGGGAGATGAGCAGTTCTTC. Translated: CASSGSGDEQFF.

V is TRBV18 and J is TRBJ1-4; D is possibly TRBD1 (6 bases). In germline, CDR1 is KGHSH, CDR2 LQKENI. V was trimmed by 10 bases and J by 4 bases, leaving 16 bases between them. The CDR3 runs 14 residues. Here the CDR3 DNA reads TGTGCCACCCGTCGGGGACAAAATAATGAAAAACTGTTTTTT. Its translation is CATRRGQNNEKLFF.

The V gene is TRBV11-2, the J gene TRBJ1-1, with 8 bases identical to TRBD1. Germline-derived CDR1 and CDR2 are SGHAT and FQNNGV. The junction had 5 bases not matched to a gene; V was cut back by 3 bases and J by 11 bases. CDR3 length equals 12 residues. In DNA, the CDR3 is TGTGCCAGCAGCTTGTACAGGGGGATGGCTTTCTTT. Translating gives CASSLYRGMAFF. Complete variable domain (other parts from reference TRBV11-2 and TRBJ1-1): EAGVAQSPRYKIIEKRQSVAFWCNPISGHATLYWYQQILGQGPKLLIQFQNNGVVDDSQLPKDRFSAERLKGVDSTLKIQPAKLEDSAVYLCASSLYRGMAFFGQGTRLTVV.

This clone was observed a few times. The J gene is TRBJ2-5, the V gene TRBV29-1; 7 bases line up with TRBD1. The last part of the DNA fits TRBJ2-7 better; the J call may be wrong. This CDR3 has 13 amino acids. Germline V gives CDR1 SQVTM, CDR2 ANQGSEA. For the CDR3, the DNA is TGCAGCGCCCGACAGGGTGGTTCAGACGAGCAGTACTTC. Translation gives CSARQGGSDEQYF.

The CDR3 sequence is CASSSFRTGGADTQYF. DNA of the CDR3: TGCGCCAGCAGCTCTTTTCGGACAGGAGGGGCAGATACGCAGTATTTT. The chain links TRBV5-1 to TRBJ2-3; possible D gene TRBD1, 7 bases. The CDR3 consists of 16 residues. With 3 bases removed from V and 4 bases from J, the gap between germline ends came to 18 bases. The germline gives CDR1 SGHRS, CDR2 YFSETQ.

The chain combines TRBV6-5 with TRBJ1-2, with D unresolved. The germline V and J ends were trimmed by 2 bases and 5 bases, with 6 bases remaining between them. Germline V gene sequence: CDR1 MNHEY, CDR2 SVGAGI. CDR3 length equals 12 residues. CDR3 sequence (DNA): TGTGCCAGCAGTTACGGCGGGTATGGCTACACCTTC. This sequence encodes CASSYGGYGYTF.

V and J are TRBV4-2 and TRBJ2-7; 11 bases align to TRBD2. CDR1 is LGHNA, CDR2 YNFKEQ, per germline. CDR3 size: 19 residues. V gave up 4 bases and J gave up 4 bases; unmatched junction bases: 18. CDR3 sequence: CASSRSPPTSGIVWYEQYF. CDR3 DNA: TGTGCCAGCAGCCGCTCACCCCCGACTAGCGGGATAGTGTGGTACGAGCAGTACTTC.

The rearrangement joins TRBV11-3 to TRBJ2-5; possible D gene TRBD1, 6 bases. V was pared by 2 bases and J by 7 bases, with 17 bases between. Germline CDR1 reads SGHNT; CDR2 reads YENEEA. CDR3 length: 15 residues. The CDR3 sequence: CASSLSGAGALTQYF. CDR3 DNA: TGTGCCAGCAGCTTATCCGGGGCAGGGGCATTGACCCAGTACTTC.

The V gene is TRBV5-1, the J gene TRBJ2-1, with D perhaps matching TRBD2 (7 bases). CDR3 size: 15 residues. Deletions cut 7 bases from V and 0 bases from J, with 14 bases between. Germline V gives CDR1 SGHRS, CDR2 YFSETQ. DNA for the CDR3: TGCGCCAGCCTTAGGGGGGGGAGCTCCTACAATGAGCAGTTCTTC. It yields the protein CASLRGGSSYNEQFF.

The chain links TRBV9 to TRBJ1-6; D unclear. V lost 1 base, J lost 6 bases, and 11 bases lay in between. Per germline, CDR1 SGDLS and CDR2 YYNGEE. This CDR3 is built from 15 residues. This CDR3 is CASSVFGETNSPLHF. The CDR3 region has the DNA TGTGCCAGCAGCGTATTCGGGGAAACTAATTCACCCCTCCACTTT.

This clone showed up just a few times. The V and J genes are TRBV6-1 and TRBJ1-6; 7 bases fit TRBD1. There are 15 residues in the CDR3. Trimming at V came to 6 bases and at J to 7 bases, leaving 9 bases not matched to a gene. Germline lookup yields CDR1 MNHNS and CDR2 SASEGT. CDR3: CASRLQGSRNSPLHF. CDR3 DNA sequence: TGTGCCAGCAGATTACAGGGGAGTAGGAATTCACCCCTCCACTTT.

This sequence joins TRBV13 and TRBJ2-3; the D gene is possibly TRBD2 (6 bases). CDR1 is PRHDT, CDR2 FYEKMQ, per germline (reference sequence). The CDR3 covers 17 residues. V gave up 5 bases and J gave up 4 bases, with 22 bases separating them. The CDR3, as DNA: TGTGCCAGCAGCCCCCCCGTGCGCGGGATGGGCGCAGATACGCAGTATTTT. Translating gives CASSPPVRGMGADTQYF.

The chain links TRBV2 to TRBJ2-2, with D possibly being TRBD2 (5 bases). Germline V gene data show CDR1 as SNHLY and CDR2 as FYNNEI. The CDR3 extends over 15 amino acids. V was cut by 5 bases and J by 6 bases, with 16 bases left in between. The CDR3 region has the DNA TGTGCCAGCAGTCCGAAGGCCGGGATCCCCGGGGAGCTGTTTTTT. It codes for CASSPKAGIPGELFF. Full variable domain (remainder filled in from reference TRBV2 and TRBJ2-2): EPEVTQTPSHQVTQMGQEVILRCVPISNHLYFYWYRQILGQKVEFLVSFYNNEISEKSEIFDDQFSVERPDGSNFTLKIRSTKLEDSAMYFCASSPKAGIPGELFFGEGSRLTVL.

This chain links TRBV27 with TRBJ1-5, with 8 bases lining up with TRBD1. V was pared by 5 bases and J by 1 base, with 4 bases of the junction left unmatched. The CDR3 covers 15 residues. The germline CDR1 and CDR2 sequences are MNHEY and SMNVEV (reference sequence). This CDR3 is CASSERTGSNQPQHF. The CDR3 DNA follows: TGTGCCAGCAGTGAACGGACAGGGAGCAATCAGCCCCAGCATTTT.

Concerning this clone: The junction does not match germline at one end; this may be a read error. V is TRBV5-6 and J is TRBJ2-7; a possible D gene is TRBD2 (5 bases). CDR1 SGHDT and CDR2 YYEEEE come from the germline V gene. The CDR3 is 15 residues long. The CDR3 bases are TGTGCCAGCAGCCCAGGACCTGCTAGCTCCTACGGGCAGTACTTC. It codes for CASSPGPASSYGQYF.